The 32 T cell receptor beta chains below all came from one sample that was sequenced in a study of blood T cells in healthy people across ages. The authors ran a second PCR of about 6 to 11 cycles using a sample-barcoded 5' primer and a J-beta primer mix. TCRdb used MiXCR to reprocess the 5' RACE reads, holding one entry per CDR3 protein. The data show hundreds of thousands of distinct CDR3 sequences, with approximately 50% seen just once and around 37% held by the top ten. Sequenced material: blood. The receptors derive from a man in his 60s in good health.

In this sample, this clonotype turned up a few times. This chain links TRBV10-3 with TRBJ2-7; a weak D match, TRBD2 (6 bases). Germline V gene lookup returns CDR1 ENHRY and CDR2 SYGVKD. Trimming took off 2 bases at V and 4 bases at J, with 9 bases between the two ends. The CDR3 is made up of 13 amino acids. The CDR3 coding sequence is TGTGCCATCAGTGAGCTTGGGGGGTACGAGCAGTACTTC. Translation: CAISELGGYEQYF.

This clonotype was seen a few times. The chain has TRBV18 and TRBJ2-5; the match to TRBD2 covers 9 bases. The CDR3 sequence is 13 residues long. J gave up 3 bases and V 8 bases, and 4 bases lay outside the gene matches. CDR1 and CDR2 (germline): KGHSH, LQKENI. CDR3 in amino acids: CASSPSGKETQYF. Written as DNA, the CDR3 is TGTGCCAGCAGTCCTAGCGGGAAAGAGACCCAGTACTTC.

This clonotype was seen a few times. CDR3 protein: CASSVTGQGPSTQYF. The CDR3 bases are TGTGCCAGCAGCGTGACGGGACAGGGCCCTTCGACCCAGTACTTC. The V call is TRBV9, the J call TRBJ2-5; TRBD1 matches at 9 bases. The ends lost 2 bases at V and 7 bases at J; junction bases unmatched: 9. Germline V gene lookup returns CDR1 SGDLS and CDR2 YYNGEE. The CDR3 covers 15 residues.

J is TRBJ2-2 and V is TRBV11-3; tentative D call: TRBD1 (6 bases). Trimming stripped 3 bases from V and 1 base from J, with 9 bases between. CDR1 is SGHNT, CDR2 YENEEA, per germline. This CDR3 has 15 amino acids. CDR3 sequence (DNA): TGTGCCAGCAGCTTCCAGGGGAAGAACACCGGGGAGCTGTTTTTT. It codes for CASSFQGKNTGELFF.

Turning to this clonotype: With a much larger clone just one base away, this may be a read error. The chain joins TRBV20-1 to TRBJ1-5; D is unresolved. Germline loops: CDR1 DFQATT, CDR2 SNEGSKA (reference sequence). Trimming stripped 3 bases from V and 3 bases from J, with 9 bases between. The CDR3 is 13 residues long. The CDR3: CSASVLDNQPQHF. DNA for the CDR3: TGCAGTGCTAGTGTTCTAGACAATCAGCCCCAGCATTTT.

The V call is TRBV10-3, the J call TRBJ1-2; 7 bases are shared with TRBD1. The CDR3 is made up of 15 amino acids. The germline V gene encodes CDR1 ENHRY and CDR2 SYGVKD. J was trimmed by 2 bases and V by 10 bases; bases with no gene match: 13. The CDR3 coding sequence is TGTGCCACTCGAGACCCGGGACAGAGAAACTATGGCTACACCTTC. It codes for CATRDPGQRNYGYTF.

The gene calls are TRBV12-3 or TRBV12-4 and TRBJ2-2, with 8 bases lining up with TRBD2. The V gene end was trimmed by 0 bases and the J gene end by 1 base; junction bases not matched to a gene: 1. The length of the CDR3 is 16 residues. Written as DNA, the CDR3 is TGTGCCAGCAGTTTAGCGACTAGCGAGAACACCGGGGAGCTGTTTTTT. Protein product: CASSLATSENTGELFF.

The chain carries TRBV20-1 and TRBJ2-7, with D hard to call. The length of the CDR3 is 17 residues. Trimming removed 0 bases at V and 4 bases at J, with 22 bases between. The germline CDR1 and CDR2 sequences are DFQATT and SNEGSKA (reference sequence). CDR3 sequence: CSARDKGRAGWDYEQYF. CDR3 DNA sequence: TGCAGTGCTAGAGATAAAGGTCGCGCAGGCTGGGATTACGAGCAGTACTTC.

This clonotype was recorded a few times. This chain joins TRBV20-1 and TRBJ2-1; 11 nucleotides align to TRBD2. The CDR3 has 18 residues. The germline CDR1 and CDR2 sequences are DFQATT and SNEGSKA (reference sequence). J gave up 0 bases and V 3 bases, and 10 bases lay outside the gene matches. CDR3 in DNA: TGCAGTGCTAGCCACCCTTTAGCGGGGGGGAGCTCCTACAATGAGCAGTTCTTC. Protein: CSASHPLAGGSSYNEQFF.

The chain is built from TRBV20-1 and TRBJ2-3; 11 nucleotides line up with TRBD2. V lost 5 bases to trimming and J lost 0 bases; unmatched junction nucleotides: 7. The CDR3 runs 16 residues. Per germline, CDR1 DFQATT and CDR2 SNEGSKA (reference sequence). CDR3 sequence reads: CSAPRTSGSSTDTQYF. CDR3 coding DNA: TGCAGTGCTCCACGGACTAGCGGGTCTAGCACAGATACGCAGTATTTT.

This clonotype has more than one count but fewer than ten. The chain carries TRBV5-1 and TRBJ2-5, with D possibly being TRBD1 (6 bases). The V gene lost 4 bases and the J gene lost 5 bases, with 12 bases spanning the gap. This CDR3 is built from 13 residues. Looked up from germline, CDR1 is SGHRS and CDR2 is YFSETQ. The CDR3 DNA follows: TGCGCCAGCAGCAATCCAGGGGAGGAGACCCAGTACTTC. Amino acids: CASSNPGEETQYF. The complete variable domain, with remaining parts taken from reference TRBV5-1 and TRBJ2-5, reads KAGVTQTPRYLIKTRGQQVTLSCSPISGHRSVSWYQQTPGQGLQFLFEYFSETQRNKGNFPGRFSGRQFSNSRSEMNVSTLELGDSALYLCASSNPGEETQYFGPGTRLLVL.

The chain is built from TRBV9 and TRBJ2-3; either TRBD1 or TRBD2 may fit D (5 bases each). CDR3 length: 14 amino acids. The V end was cut by 0 bases, the J end by 4 bases, with 9 bases between. Per the germline V gene, CDR1 is SGDLS and CDR2 is YYNGEE. The CDR3 DNA sequence: TGTGCCAGCAGCGTAGGAGGGACGGCAGATACGCAGTATTTT. Its translation is CASSVGGTADTQYF.

The rearrangement joins TRBV24-1 to TRBJ2-5; D may be TRBD1 or TRBD2 (5 bases each). Germline loops: CDR1 KGHDR, CDR2 SFDVKD. The CDR3 consists of 14 residues. Between the trimmed V and J ends, which lost 9 bases and 7 bases, there was a span of 20 bases. The DNA for the CDR3 is TGTGCCACCGAAGGTGGGGGTGCTGCTCGGACCCAGTACTTC. Protein sequence: CATEGGGAARTQYF.

This clonotype was seen a few times. This rearrangement joins TRBV7-2 to TRBJ2-5; 9 nucleotides align to TRBD1. CDR3 length equals 17 residues. In germline, CDR1 is SGHTA, CDR2 FQGNSA. Trimming cost V 5 bases and J 5 bases; bases outside gene matches: 15. The CDR3 bases are TGTGCCAGCAGCCTCCGACAGGGGGGAGGATTGGGGGAGACCCAGTACTTC. As protein: CASSLRQGGGLGETQYF.

V usage is TRBV12-3 or TRBV12-4 and J usage is TRBJ1-2; D call uncertain. V was cut by 6 bases and J by 7 bases, with 21 bases left in between. This CDR3 has 15 residues. As DNA, the CDR3 is TGTGCCAGCAGGCAGTGGCAGGACCTGGGGAGTGGCTACACCTTC. Translated, it gives CASRQWQDLGSGYTF.

V gene TRBV5-1 combines with J gene TRBJ1-6; TRBD1 matches 10 bases. CDR3 length equals 19 residues. The V and J ends lost 4 bases and 3 bases, in that order; junction bases with no gene match: 13. Germline V CDR1 and CDR2: SGHRS, YFSETQ. This chain's CDR3 is CASSAQTTGTGVYNSPLHF. The CDR3 nucleotides read TGCGCCAGCAGCGCCCAAACGACCGGGACAGGGGTCTATAATTCACCCCTCCACTTT.

This clonotype was picked up a small number of times. The V and J genes are TRBV7-9 and TRBJ2-7; no clear D. Germline CDR1 SEHNR, CDR2 FQNEAQ (reference sequence). Trimming pared 1 base from V and 7 bases from J, leaving 8 bases between. This CDR3 region has 12 residues. This CDR3 reads CASSLEYREQYF. The CDR3 DNA reads as TGTGCCAGCAGCTTAGAATACAGAGAGCAGTACTTC.

The rearrangement links TRBV6-6 to TRBJ2-3, with D uncertain. The germline V gene has CDR1 MNHNY and CDR2 SVGAGI (reference sequence). V was shortened by 2 bases and J by 6 bases, with 9 bases between the two germline ends. There are 13 residues in the CDR3. Here the CDR3 DNA reads TGTGCCAGCAGTTACACTCATCGGGATACGCAGTATTTT. Amino acid sequence: CASSYTHRDTQYF.

CDR3 sequence (DNA): TGCGCCAGCAGCGGGCGGGGACGGAACCAGGAAGCTTTCTTT. Amino acid sequence: CASSGRGRNQEAFF. This chain connects TRBV5-1 to TRBJ1-1, with D possibly TRBD1 on 5 matching bases. This CDR3 is built from 14 residues. V lost 4 bases, J lost 8 bases, and 18 bases lay in between. The V gene's germline CDR1 is SGHRS and CDR2 YFSETQ.

The gene calls are TRBV2 and TRBJ2-5; D is unclear. Germline CDR1 SNHLY, CDR2 FYNNEI. V was pared by 0 bases and J by 7 bases, with 6 bases between. There are 12 residues in the CDR3. As DNA, the CDR3 is TGTGCCAGCAGTGAAGCGCCGGGGACCCAGTACTTC. Residues: CASSEAPGTQYF.

The V and J genes are TRBV9 and TRBJ1-2, with D tentatively TRBD1 (5 bases). The V gene lost 3 bases and the J gene lost 4 bases, with 16 bases spanning the gap. Germline V gene lookup returns CDR1 SGDLS and CDR2 YYNGEE. This CDR3 contains 15 residues. The CDR3 DNA sequence: TGTGCCAGCAGCGAAGGGGCAGAATCCCTCTATGGCTACACCTTC. Its translation: CASSEGAESLYGYTF.

The rearrangement links TRBV7-9 to TRBJ2-3; D call uncertain. V shed 3 bases and J shed 1 base, with 8 bases lying between them. The CDR3 spans 14 residues. CDR1 and CDR2 from the germline V gene are SEHNR and FQNEAQ (reference sequence). The CDR3 nucleotides read TGTGCCAGCAGCTTTAACCAGGGCACAGATACGCAGTATTTT. Its translation: CASSFNQGTDTQYF.

The genes are TRBV24-1 and TRBJ2-5; D not certain. V lost 5 bases and J lost 5, with 14 bases in between. The germline gives CDR1 KGHDR, CDR2 SFDVKD. The CDR3 is 14 amino acids. The CDR3 sequence: CATSASDGVETQYF. Written as DNA, the CDR3 is TGTGCCACCAGTGCTTCAGATGGGGTGGAGACCCAGTACTTC.

On this clonotype itself: Compared with germline, one end of the junction differs, possibly owing to a read error. V gene TRBV6-5 combines with J gene TRBJ1-2; TRBD1 aligns across 10 bases. From germline, CDR1 is MNHEY and CDR2 SVGAGI. The CDR3 is 16 residues long. The DNA of the CDR3 is TGTGCCAGCAGTTCCGCCGTCGGGACAGGGGAATATGGCCACACCTTC. Protein sequence: CASSSAVGTGEYGHTF.

V usage is TRBV5-1 and J usage is TRBJ2-5, with D perhaps TRBD1 (7 bases). Trimming removed 3 bases at V and 1 base at J, with 10 bases between. Germline V CDR1 and CDR2: SGHRS, YFSETQ. This CDR3 spans 14 amino acids. CDR3 protein: CASSSGDSQETQYF. The DNA of the CDR3 is TGCGCCAGCAGCTCGGGGGACAGCCAAGAGACCCAGTACTTC.

CDR3 bases: TGTGCCAGCAGTGACGGTCTTAATTCACCCCTCCACTTT. Translation gives CASSDGLNSPLHF. The V gene is TRBV6-5, the J gene TRBJ1-6; no definite D call. Germline V gene data show CDR1 as MNHEY and CDR2 as SVGAGI. This CDR3 has 13 residues. Trimming took off 5 bases at V and 6 bases at J, with 8 bases between the two ends.

This clonotype was recorded a few times. The V call is TRBV24-1, the J call TRBJ2-7; 12 nucleotides match TRBD2. Germline V gene data show CDR1 as KGHDR and CDR2 as SFDVKD. V lost 4 bases, J lost 0 bases, and 6 bases stayed unmatched. The CDR3 loop spans 17 amino acids. CDR3 DNA: TGTGCCACCAGTGACGCTGGACTAGCGGGAAGCTCCTACGAGCAGTACTTC. This codes for CATSDAGLAGSSYEQYF.

This chain joins TRBV10-3 and TRBJ2-1; D possibly corresponds to TRBD2 (7 bases). Trimming stripped 3 bases from V and 0 bases from J, with 12 bases between. This CDR3 region has 16 residues. Germline-derived CDR1 and CDR2 are ENHRY and SYGVKD. CDR3 sequence (DNA): TGTGCCATCAGTGATCGCGGGGGCCCCTCCTACAATGAGCAGTTCTTC. This sequence encodes CAISDRGGPSYNEQFF.

The gene calls are TRBV25-1 and TRBJ2-1, with D uncertain. V lost 8 bases, J lost 2 bases, and 13 bases lay in between. Germline assignment: CDR1 MGHDK and CDR2 SYGVNS. The CDR3 runs to 14 residues. CDR3 residues: CASSNQATYNEQFF. The CDR3 DNA sequence: TGTGCCAGCTCCAACCAGGCTACCTACAATGAGCAGTTCTTC. Variable domain in full (rest from reference TRBV25-1 and TRBJ2-1): EADIYQTPRYLVIGTGKKITLECSQTMGHDKMYWYQQDPGMELHLIHYSYGVNSTEKGDLSSESTVSRIRTEHFPLTLESARPSHTSQYLCASSNQATYNEQFFGPGTRLTVL.

The genes are TRBV10-2 and TRBJ2-4; TRBD2 matches 7 bases. The assigned J gene may be wrong: the sequence end matches TRBJ2-5 better. There are 14 residues in the CDR3. Looked up from germline, CDR1 is WSHSY and CDR2 is SAAADI. In DNA, the CDR3 is TGCGCCAGCAGTATAGCGGGTCTACAAGAGACCCAGTACTTC. This gives the protein CASSIAGLQETQYF.

This sequence joins TRBV12-3 or TRBV12-4 and TRBJ1-2, with 9 bases matching TRBD1. The CDR3 totals 14 residues. V was clipped by 5 bases and J by 8 bases; unmatched bases: 9. The CDR3, as DNA: TGTGCCAGCAGTCCCGTCCTTACAGGGGGCGGCTACACCTTC. It codes for CASSPVLTGGGYTF.

J is TRBJ2-6 and V is TRBV4-1; the D is unclear. The ends were cut back, 0 bases at V and 2 bases at J, with 11 bases in the middle. Germline values: CDR1 MGHRA, CDR2 YSYEKL. This CDR3 comprises 17 residues. This CDR3 reads CASSQEALEAGANVLTF. The CDR3 DNA sequence: TGCGCCAGCAGCCAAGAGGCCCTCGAGGCTGGGGCCAACGTCCTGACTTTC.